This record looks at one T cell receptor beta chain sequence and its context. The entry originates in a study of blood T cells in healthy people across ages. The CDR3 is 14 amino acids. Deletions cut 3 bases from V and 0 bases from J, with 7 bases between. The germline gives CDR1 KGHSH, CDR2 LQKENI. Peripheral blood was drawn, about 9.1 milliliters per donor. Researchers isolated at least 6.5 million PBMCs per sample. Sample-barcoded 5' priming and a J-beta primer mix drove a second PCR of 7 to 11 cycles. MiXCR, applied by TCRdb to the 5' RACE reads, yields one record per CDR3 protein. This sample has some 320,000 distinct CDR3 sequences, with roughly 29% found just once.

Sequencing was performed on blood. The clonotype comes from a woman between 65 and 79 years old in good health. This sequence joins TRBV18 and TRBJ2-3, with D unresolved. CDR3 coding DNA: TGTGCCAGCTCACCCCTTCCTAGCACAGATACGCAGTATTTT. Its translation: CASSPLPSTDTQYF.